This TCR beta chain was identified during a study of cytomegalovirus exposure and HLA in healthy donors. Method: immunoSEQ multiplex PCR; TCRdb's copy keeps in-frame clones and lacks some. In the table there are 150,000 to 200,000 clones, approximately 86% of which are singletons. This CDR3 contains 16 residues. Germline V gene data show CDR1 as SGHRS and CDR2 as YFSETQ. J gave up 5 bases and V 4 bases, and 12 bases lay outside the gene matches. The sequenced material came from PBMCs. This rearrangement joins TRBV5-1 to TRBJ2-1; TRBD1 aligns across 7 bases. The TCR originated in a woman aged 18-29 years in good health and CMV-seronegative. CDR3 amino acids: CASSPTGTEIDNEQFF. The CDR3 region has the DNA TGCGCCAGCAGCCCGACCGGGACAGAAATTGACAATGAGCAGTTCTTC. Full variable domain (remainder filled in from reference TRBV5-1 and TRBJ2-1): KAGVTQTPRYLIKTRGQQVTLSCSPISGHRSVSWYQQTPGQGLQFLFEYFSETQRNKGNFPGRFSGRQFSNSRSEMNVSTLELGDSALYLCASSPTGTEIDNEQFFGPGTRLTVL.